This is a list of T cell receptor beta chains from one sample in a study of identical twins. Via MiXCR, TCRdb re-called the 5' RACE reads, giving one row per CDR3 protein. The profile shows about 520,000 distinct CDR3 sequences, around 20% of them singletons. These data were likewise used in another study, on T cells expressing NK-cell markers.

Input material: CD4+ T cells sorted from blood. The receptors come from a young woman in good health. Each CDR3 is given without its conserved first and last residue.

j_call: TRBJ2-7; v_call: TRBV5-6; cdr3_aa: ASSLEVGQGISYEQY
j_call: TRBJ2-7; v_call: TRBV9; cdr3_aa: ASSVANSPSYEQY
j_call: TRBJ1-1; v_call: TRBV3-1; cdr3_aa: ASSQPGQNTEAF
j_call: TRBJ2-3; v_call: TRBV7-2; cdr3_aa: ASSLVPIAADTQY
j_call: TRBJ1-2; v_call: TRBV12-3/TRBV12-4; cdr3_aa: ASSFGRAANYGYT
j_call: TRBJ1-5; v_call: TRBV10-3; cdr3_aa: AISDVPNQPQH
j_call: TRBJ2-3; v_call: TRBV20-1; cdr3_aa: SARDLRWKGVDTQY
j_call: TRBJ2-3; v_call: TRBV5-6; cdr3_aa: ASSMVRGGADTQY
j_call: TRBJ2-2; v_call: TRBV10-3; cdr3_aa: AINNQQGGTGELF
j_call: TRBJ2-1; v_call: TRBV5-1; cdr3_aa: ASSIGQARGEQF
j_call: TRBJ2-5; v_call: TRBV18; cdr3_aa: ASSSNQAGIQETQY
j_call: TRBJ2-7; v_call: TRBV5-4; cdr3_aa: ASATMDRARYEQY
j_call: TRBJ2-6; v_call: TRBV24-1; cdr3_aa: ATSDFPGHFLVGANVLT
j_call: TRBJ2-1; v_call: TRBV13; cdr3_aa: ASSFTRNYNEQF
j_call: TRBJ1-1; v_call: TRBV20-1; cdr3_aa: SATRSGHVNTEAF
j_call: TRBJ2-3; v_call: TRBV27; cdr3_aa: ASSLSPFPLGGLGDTQY
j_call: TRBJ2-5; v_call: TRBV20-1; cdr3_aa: SAVVGARETQY
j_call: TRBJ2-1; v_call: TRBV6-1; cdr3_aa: ASSPQPGPYNEQF
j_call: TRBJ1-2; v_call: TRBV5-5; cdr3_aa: ASSPEGDGYT
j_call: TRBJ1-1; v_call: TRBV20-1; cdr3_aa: SARETGRRAF
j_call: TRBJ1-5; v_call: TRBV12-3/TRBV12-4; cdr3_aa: ASRPGLGSNQPQH
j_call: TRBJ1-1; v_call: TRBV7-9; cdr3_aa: ASSSPGSTEAF
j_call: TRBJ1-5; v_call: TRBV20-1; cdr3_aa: SARARTSNQPQH
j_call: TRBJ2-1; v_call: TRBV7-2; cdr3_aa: ASSPPGQWYNEQF
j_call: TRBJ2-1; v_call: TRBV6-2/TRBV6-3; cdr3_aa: ASSYRTSGVGKDEQF
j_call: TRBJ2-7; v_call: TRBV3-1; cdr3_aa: ASSHHSYEQY
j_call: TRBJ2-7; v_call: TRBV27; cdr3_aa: ASSNRDGSYKEQY
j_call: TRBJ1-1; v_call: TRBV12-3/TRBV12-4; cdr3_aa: ASSLGTRAF
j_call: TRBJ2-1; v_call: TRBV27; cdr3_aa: ASRVTGNYNEQF
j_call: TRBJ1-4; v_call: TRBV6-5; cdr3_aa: ASRYQGAANEKLF
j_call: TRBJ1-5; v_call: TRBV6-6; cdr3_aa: ASSYPDQPQH
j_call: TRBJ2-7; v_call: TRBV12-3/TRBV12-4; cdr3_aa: ASSPRQVQY